This note documents a single TCR beta chain sequence. Its binding antigen is unknown. The sample holds no much larger clone one base away, and base qualities are not on file. Preparation of the library involved the immunoSEQ multiplex PCR assay. RNA was extracted from all samples and reverse transcribed into cDNA, which served as template for TCR sequencing. First-strand cDNA was synthesized using SuperScript III with a 2:1 mix of oligo-dT and random hexamers. A synthetic immune receptor repertoire was used to gauge amplification bias, and whatever bias remained was removed computationally. Per the source publication's procedure: After raw reads were preprocessed to remove errors, the CDR3 was defined following IMGT conventions as running from the conserved cysteine to phenylalanine. Clonality was computed by normalizing Shannon entropy by log2 of the number of productive unique TCRs and subtracting the result from 1. Whether scalp clones were CD4 or CD8 was inferred by matching scalp TCRbeta sequences against CD4 and CD8 repertoires sorted from blood. TCRdb retrieved this table from immuneACCESS and kept in-frame rearrangements only. Not all clones are present; in checked studies, unresolved V genes account for under half, and no reason is known for the remainder. The DNA gave D and trimming, while V, J and clone size come from that table. The sample table shows more than 95,000 clones, and roughly 41% are seen once. The ten largest make up roughly 1.3% of the sample.

The data originate from a study of CD8+ T cells in alopecia areata (dated by TCRdb to 2017 to 2018). Context from the whole study: Treated patients were enrolled in an open-label pilot trial of oral tofacitinib, 5 to 10 mg twice daily, for moderate-to-severe alopecia areata. Tofacitinib was administered for 6 to 18 months, and 6 months of follow-up off drug were then conducted to assess delayed response and recurrence. To study T cell clonal expansion in alopecia areata, the researchers applied high-throughput TCRbeta sequencing to both the C3H/HeJ mouse model and human patients. Scalp tissue and sorted CD4+ and CD8+ peripheral blood T cells from patchy and totalis/universalis alopecia areata patients and from healthy controls were covered by human TCRbeta sequencing. Biopsies were taken from tofacitinib-treated patients at baseline and at 4 and 24 weeks of treatment, and a later scalp biopsy was taken in several of the tofacitinib-treated patients. Clonality in the scalp was compared among normal scalp (n=4), patchy alopecia areata scalp (n=8), and alopecia totalis/universalis scalp (n=8). RNA was extracted with the PAXgene miRNA kit for fixed scalp, the miRNeasy kit for PBMCs, and the RNeasy kit for mouse skin. TCRbeta CDR3 regions were amplified by immunoSEQ multiplex PCR using 35 Vbeta forward and 13 Jbeta reverse primers.

CDR3 length: 15 amino acids, cysteine to phenylalanine. The DNA shown is the 45-base CDR3, in frame from base 1. CDR1 SGHRS and CDR2 YFSETQ were looked up in the germline V gene. V is cut back by 6 bases and J by 2 bases, with 5 bases in the junction unmatched. Study-wide findings and limitations: Lesional scalp, especially in alopecia totalis/universalis, showed higher clonality and more expanded CD8+ clones than normal scalp, suggesting antigenic drive. Shared TCR sequences between patients were less evident than in mice, which may be partly attributable to HLA diversity in the patient population. Unlike mouse skin, which is dominated by gammadelta T cells, normal human skin has resident alphabeta T cells that are also sequenced, and this complicates analysis of the scalp TCR repertoire.

Lesional scalp punch biopsies and peripheral blood were collected from alopecia areata patients. After PBMCs were isolated by density centrifugation and stained for CD3, CD4 and CD8, a FACSAria was used to sort CD4+ and CD8+ T cells. Sample: CD4+ T cells sorted from blood. This chain is built from TRBV5-1 and TRBJ2-6; 7 central bases correspond to TRBD1. The source of this sequence is a human donor with alopecia areata. The DNA sequence follows: TGCGCCAGCACCACCGACAGGGCTGGGGCCAACGTCCTGACTTTC. This encodes CASTTDRAGANVLTF.